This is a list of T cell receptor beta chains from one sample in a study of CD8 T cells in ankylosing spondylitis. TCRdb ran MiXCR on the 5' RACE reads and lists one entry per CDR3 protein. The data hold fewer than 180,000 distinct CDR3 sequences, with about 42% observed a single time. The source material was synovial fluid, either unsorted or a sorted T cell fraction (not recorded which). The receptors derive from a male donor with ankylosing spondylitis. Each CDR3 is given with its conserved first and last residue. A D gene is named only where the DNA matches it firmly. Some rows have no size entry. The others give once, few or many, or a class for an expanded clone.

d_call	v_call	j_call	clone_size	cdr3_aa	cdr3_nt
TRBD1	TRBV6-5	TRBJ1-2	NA	CASSSGGTGIYGYTF	TGTGCCAGCAGTTCCGGCGGGACAGGGATCTATGGCTACACCTTC
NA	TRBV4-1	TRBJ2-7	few	CASSQEPAAVPYEQYF	TGCGCCAGCAGCCAAGAACCGGCGGCAGTCCCCTACGAGCAGTACTTC
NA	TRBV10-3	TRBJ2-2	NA	CAISESETGTGELFF	TGTGCCATCAGTGAGTCGGAGACAGGCACCGGGGAGCTGTTTTTT
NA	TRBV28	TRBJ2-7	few	CARAYEQYF	TGTGCCAGGGCATACGAGCAGTACTTC
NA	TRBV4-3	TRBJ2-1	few	CASSQDHGDSYNEQFF	TGCGCCAGCAGCCAAGATCACGGGGACTCCTACAATGAGCAGTTCTTC
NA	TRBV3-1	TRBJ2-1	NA	CASSRTSVEQFF	TGTGCCAGCAGCCGCACATCTGTTGAGCAGTTCTTC
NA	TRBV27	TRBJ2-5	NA	CASSLVRAGVETQYF	TGTGCCAGCAGTTTAGTCAGGGCTGGGGTGGAGACCCAGTACTTC
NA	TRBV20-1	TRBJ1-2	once	CSARDFRIRHGYTF	TGCAGTGCTAGAGATTTCCGGATCCGTCACGGCTACACCTTC
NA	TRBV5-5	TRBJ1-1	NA	CASSLAGTNTGRTEAFF	TGTGCCAGCAGCTTGGCCGGGACTAATACAGGGAGGACTGAAGCTTTCTTT
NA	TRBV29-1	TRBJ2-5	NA	CSATPQETQYF	TGCAGCGCCACACCCCAAGAGACCCAGTACTTC
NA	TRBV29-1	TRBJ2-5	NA	CSVAGFGSEGGNQYF	TGCAGCGTTGCCGGATTCGGGTCCGAAGGGGGAAACCAGTACTTC
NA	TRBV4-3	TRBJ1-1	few	CASSQDSGEAFF	TGCGCCAGCAGCCAAGATTCGGGTGAAGCTTTCTTT
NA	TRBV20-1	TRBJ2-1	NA	CSASSLLSSYNEQFF	TGCAGTGCTAGTTCTCTCCTGAGCTCCTACAATGAGCAGTTCTTC
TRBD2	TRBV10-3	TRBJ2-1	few	CAISEKGLAGASYNEQFF	TGTGCCATCAGTGAGAAGGGACTAGCGGGGGCGTCCTACAATGAGCAGTTCTTC
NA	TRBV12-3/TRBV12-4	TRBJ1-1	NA	CASIVESGTEAFF	TGTGCCAGCATAGTGGAGAGTGGCACTGAAGCTTTCTTT
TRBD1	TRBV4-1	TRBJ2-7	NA	CASSQDSAGGYEQYF	TGCGCCAGCAGCCAAGATTCCGCAGGGGGCTACGAGCAGTACTTC
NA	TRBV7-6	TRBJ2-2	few	CASSLFYPTRQSGELFF	TGTGCCAGCAGCCTCTTTTATCCCACCCGACAGTCCGGGGAGCTGTTTTTT
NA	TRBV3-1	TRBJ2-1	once	CASSLHRDPGCYNEQFF	TGTGCCAGCAGCCTGCACCGGGACCCGGGGTGTTACAATGAGCAGTTCTTC
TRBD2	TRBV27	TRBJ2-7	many	CASSLEAGGPREQYF	TGTGCCAGCAGTTTAGAAGCGGGAGGGCCACGGGAGCAGTACTTC
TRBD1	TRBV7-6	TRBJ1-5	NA	CASSLRQGRRQPQHF	TGTGCCAGCAGCTTACGACAGGGGAGGCGACAGCCCCAGCATTTT
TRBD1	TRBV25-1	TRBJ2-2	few	CASSELTGGMNTGELFF	TGTGCCAGCAGTGAACTCACAGGGGGCATGAACACCGGGGAGCTGTTTTTT
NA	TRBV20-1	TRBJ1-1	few	CSAKNTETEAFF	TGCAGTGCTAAAAACACAGAAACTGAAGCTTTCTTT
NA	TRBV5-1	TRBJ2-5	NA	CASSPGMPGGVTQYF	TGCGCCAGCAGCCCAGGGATGCCTGGGGGAGTGACCCAGTACTTC
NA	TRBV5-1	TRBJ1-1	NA	CASSFVGENTEAFF	TGCGCCAGCAGCTTTGTTGGAGAGAACACTGAAGCTTTCTTT
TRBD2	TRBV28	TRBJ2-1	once	CASRLGLADAWRHNEQFF	TGTGCCAGCAGGCTGGGACTAGCTGATGCATGGCGGCACAATGAGCAGTTCTTC
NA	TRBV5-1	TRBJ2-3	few	CASSLEGDCRWVADTQYF	TGCGCCAGCAGCTTGGAGGGGGACTGTCGCTGGGTGGCGGATACGCAGTATTTT
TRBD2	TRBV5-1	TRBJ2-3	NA	CASSLQREGDTDTQYF	TGCGCCAGCAGCTTGCAGCGGGAGGGCGACACAGATACGCAGTATTTT
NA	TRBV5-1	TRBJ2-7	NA	CASSLVTGWYEQYF	TGCGCCAGCAGTCTTGTAACAGGCTGGTACGAGCAGTACTTC
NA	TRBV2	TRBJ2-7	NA	CASSEVAVGYEQYF	TGTGCCAGCAGTGAAGTTGCGGTTGGGTACGAGCAGTACTTC
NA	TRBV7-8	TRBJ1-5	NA	CASSQVIWGNQPQHF	TGTGCCAGCAGCCAAGTAATTTGGGGCAATCAGCCCCAGCATTTT
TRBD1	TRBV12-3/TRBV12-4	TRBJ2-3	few	CASSGDRGPTDTQYF	TGTGCCAGCAGTGGGGACAGGGGACCCACAGATACGCAGTATTTT
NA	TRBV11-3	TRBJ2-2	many	CASSSLFTHTGELFF	TGTGCCAGCAGCTCGCTATTCACCCACACCGGGGAGCTGTTTTTT
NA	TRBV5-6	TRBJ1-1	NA	CASSSGHPSTEAFF	TGTGCCAGCAGCTCGGGACACCCTTCCACTGAAGCTTTCTTT
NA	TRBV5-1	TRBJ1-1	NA	CASSATSNTEAFF	TGCGCCAGCAGCGCAACAAGTAACACTGAAGCTTTCTTT
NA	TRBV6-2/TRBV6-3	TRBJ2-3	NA	CASSQLETDTQYF	TGTGCCAGCAGCCAACTAGAAACAGATACGCAGTATTTT
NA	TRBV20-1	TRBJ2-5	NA	CSARDRETQYF	TGCAGTGCTAGAGATCGGGAGACCCAGTACTTC
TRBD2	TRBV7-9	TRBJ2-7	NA	CASSLATGLAGGHEQYF	TGTGCCAGCAGCTTAGCCACGGGACTAGCGGGAGGGCACGAGCAGTACTTC
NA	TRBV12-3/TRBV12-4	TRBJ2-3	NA	CASTAAGASTDTQYF	TGTGCCAGCACCGCAGCCGGGGCTAGCACAGATACGCAGTATTTT
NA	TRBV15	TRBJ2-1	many	CATSRDGEVNEQFF	TGTGCCACCAGCAGAGATGGGGAGGTCAATGAGCAGTTCTTC
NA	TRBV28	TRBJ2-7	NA	CASSQGAYSYEQYF	TGTGCCAGCAGCCAGGGAGCCTATTCCTACGAGCAGTACTTC
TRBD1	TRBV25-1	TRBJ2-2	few	CASRGQGDTGELFF	TGTGCCAGCAGGGGGCAGGGGGACACCGGGGAGCTGTTTTTT
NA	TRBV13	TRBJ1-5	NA	CASSFQDQPQHF	TGTGCCAGCAGCTTCCAGGATCAGCCCCAGCATTTT
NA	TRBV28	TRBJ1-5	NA	CASTFSKGGLDQPQHF	TGTGCCAGCACCTTCTCCAAAGGGGGGCTAGATCAGCCCCAGCATTTT
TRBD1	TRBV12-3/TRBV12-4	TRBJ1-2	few	CASSGRQGPPQGYTF	TGTGCCAGCAGTGGTCGACAGGGGCCGCCCCAGGGCTACACCTTC
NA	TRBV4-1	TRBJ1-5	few	CASSQDWLRGHQPQHF	TGCGCCAGCAGCCAAGACTGGCTACGGGGGCATCAGCCCCAGCATTTT
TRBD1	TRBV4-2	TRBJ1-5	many	CASSQVTGVQPQHF	TGTGCCAGCAGCCAAGTAACAGGGGTTCAGCCCCAGCATTTT
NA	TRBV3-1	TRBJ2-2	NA	CASSPGFVGELFF	TGTGCCAGCAGCCCTGGGTTCGTCGGGGAGCTGTTTTTT
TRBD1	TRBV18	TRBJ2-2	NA	CASGPNRGRTGELFF	TGTGCCAGCGGACCCAACAGGGGGCGAACCGGGGAGCTGTTTTTT
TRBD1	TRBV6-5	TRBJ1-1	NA	CASSYWGQGNTEAFF	TGTGCCAGCAGTTACTGGGGACAGGGGAACACTGAAGCTTTCTTT
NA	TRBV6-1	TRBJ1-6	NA	CASGKCGISYNSPLHF	TGTGCCAGCGGTAAATGCGGGATCTCCTATAATTCACCCCTCCACTTT
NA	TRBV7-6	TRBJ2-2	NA	CASSLGTWQFPNTGELFF	TGTGCCAGCAGCTTAGGAACTTGGCAGTTCCCGAACACCGGGGAGCTGTTTTTT
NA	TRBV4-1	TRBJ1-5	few	CASSQWGAGSQPQHF	TGCGCCAGCAGCCAATGGGGGGCGGGCAGTCAGCCCCAGCATTTT
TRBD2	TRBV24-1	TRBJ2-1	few	CATRRAGAPYNEQFF	TGTGCCACCAGACGGGCGGGAGCACCCTACAATGAGCAGTTCTTC
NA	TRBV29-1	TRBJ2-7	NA	CSVVIPYEQYF	TGCAGCGTTGTGATCCCCTACGAGCAGTACTTC
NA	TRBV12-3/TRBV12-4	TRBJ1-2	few	CASSPGTPGGYTF	TGTGCCAGCAGTCCTGGGACCCCCGGAGGCTACACCTTC
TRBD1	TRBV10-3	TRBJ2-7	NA	CAISEARQDRNYEQYF	TGTGCCATCAGTGAGGCCCGCCAGGACAGGAACTACGAGCAGTACTTC
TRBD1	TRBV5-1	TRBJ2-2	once	CASSLDRGDATNTGELFF	TGCGCCAGCAGCTTGGACAGGGGGGACGCTACGAACACCGGGGAGCTGTTTTTT
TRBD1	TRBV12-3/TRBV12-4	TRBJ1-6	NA	CASSLWQGDSYNSPLHF	TGTGCCAGCAGTTTATGGCAGGGGGACTCCTATAATTCACCCCTCCACTTT